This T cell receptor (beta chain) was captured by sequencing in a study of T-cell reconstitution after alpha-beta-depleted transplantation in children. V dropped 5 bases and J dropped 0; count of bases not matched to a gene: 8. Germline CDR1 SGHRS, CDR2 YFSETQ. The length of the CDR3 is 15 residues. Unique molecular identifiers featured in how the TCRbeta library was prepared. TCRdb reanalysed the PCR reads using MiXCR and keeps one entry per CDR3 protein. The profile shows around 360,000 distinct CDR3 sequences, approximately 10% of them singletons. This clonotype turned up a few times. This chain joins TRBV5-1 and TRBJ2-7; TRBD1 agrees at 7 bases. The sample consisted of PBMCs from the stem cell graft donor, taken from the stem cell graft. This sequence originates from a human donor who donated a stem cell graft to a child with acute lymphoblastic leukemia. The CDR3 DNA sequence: TGCGCCAGCAGGCCCGGGACAGCCTTCTCCTACGAGCAGTACTTC. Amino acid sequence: CASRPGTAFSYEQYF.